A selection of T cell receptor beta chains follows, all from one sample in a study of blood T cell repertoires in COVID-19. Some clones are missing from TCRdb's copy, which holds only in-frame ones; the method was immunoSEQ multiplex PCR. The sample lists roughly 90,000 clones, about 90% occurring once. The source material was peripheral blood. The source is a man aged 45-65 years with COVID-19, enrolled during active disease. Both conserved end residues are part of each CDR3. The order of the fields is V gene, D gene, clone size, J gene, CDR3 protein, CDR3 DNA. A D gene is named only where the DNA matches it firmly. Size is omitted from some rows. Given values are once, few, many or a class for expanded clones.

TRBV29-1	.	.	TRBJ1-1	CSVRQDTEAFF	TGCAGCGTTCGGCAGGACACTGAAGCTTTCTTT
TRBV12-3/TRBV12-4	.	.	TRBJ1-6	CASSPNTGSPLHF	TGTGCCAGCAGTCCCAATACAGGTTCACCCCTCCACTTT
TRBV11-3	.	few	TRBJ1-1	CASSASIGTEAFF	TGTGCCAGCAGCGCTAGTATCGGCACTGAAGCTTTCTTT
TRBV7-2	TRBD2	.	TRBJ2-1	CASSPSSGGAGEQFF	TGTGCCAGCAGCCCATCTAGCGGGGGGGCTGGAGAGCAGTTCTTC
TRBV9	TRBD2	.	TRBJ2-2	CASSVATSGNTGELFF	TGTGCCAGCAGCGTAGCGACTAGCGGGAACACCGGGGAGCTGTTTTTT
TRBV19	.	.	TRBJ2-1	CASSSVEGASYNEQFF	TGTGCCAGTAGTTCAGTGGAGGGGGCTTCCTACAATGAGCAGTTCTTC
TRBV6-5	.	once	TRBJ1-2	CASSYLQGSGYTF	TGTGCCAGCAGTTACTTGCAGGGATCTGGCTACACCTTC
TRBV6-2/TRBV6-3	TRBD1	.	TRBJ2-5	CASSPGTGIQETQYF	TGTGCCAGCAGCCCCGGGACAGGGATTCAAGAGACCCAGTACTTC
TRBV6-5	.	.	TRBJ2-2	CASSYLSGPTGELFF	TGTGCCAGCAGTTACCTCAGCGGACCCACCGGGGAGCTGTTTTTT
TRBV6-8	.	many	TRBJ1-5	CASIGRGSNQPQHF	TGTGCCAGCATAGGTAGGGGGAGCAATCAGCCCCAGCATTTT
TRBV29-1	.	.	TRBJ2-2	CSVDTGGELFF	TGCAGCGTTGATACGGGCGGGGAGCTGTTTTTT
TRBV7-2	TRBD1	.	TRBJ2-5	CASSLVRGRQETQYF	TGTGCCAGCAGCTTAGTCAGGGGGCGTCAAGAGACCCAGTACTTC
TRBV27	TRBD1	.	TRBJ2-7	CASSPFFLTGTGINEQYF	TGTGCCAGCAGTCCGTTTTTCTTAACCGGGACAGGGATCAACGAGCAGTACTTC
TRBV7-2	TRBD1	.	TRBJ2-7	CASSLVIGTGGEQYF	TGTGCCAGCAGCTTAGTGATAGGGACAGGGGGCGAGCAGTACTTC
TRBV5-1	TRBD1	.	TRBJ2-2	CASSLLQGTGELFF	TGCGCCAGCAGCTTGTTACAGGGGACCGGGGAGCTGTTTTTT
TRBV5-4	TRBD1	.	TRBJ1-4	CASSLETGSNEKLFF	TGTGCCAGCAGCTTGGAGACAGGGAGTAATGAAAAACTGTTTTTT
TRBV27	TRBD1	.	TRBJ1-5	CAIGTGNQPQHF	TGTGCCATTGGGACAGGGAACCAGCCCCAGCATTTT
TRBV30	TRBD1	.	TRBJ1-2	CAWSPQGVGYTF	TGTGCCTGGAGTCCCCAGGGGGTCGGCTACACCTTC
TRBV7-2	.	.	TRBJ1-6	CASSLDMNSPLHF	TGTGCCAGCAGCTTAGACATGAATTCACCCCTCCACTTT
TRBV19	.	.	TRBJ1-4	CASRPGVGATNEKLFF	TGTGCCAGTAGACCCGGTGTGGGGGCCACTAATGAAAAACTGTTTTTT
TRBV19	TRBD1	.	TRBJ1-5	CASRWDRNTGQPQHF	TGTGCCAGCCGATGGGACAGGAATACGGGTCAGCCCCAGCATTTT
TRBV3-1/TRBV3-2	.	once	TRBJ1-2	CASSQDRYGYTF	TGTGCCAGCAGCCAAGATCGCTATGGCTACACCTTC
TRBV28	.	.	TRBJ1-5	CASTLRQSRDLGPQHF	TGTGCCAGCACCTTGAGACAGTCCCGAGATCTTGGGCCCCAGCATTTT
TRBV23-1	TRBD1	.	TRBJ1-6	CASSQDAPGQQNSPLHF	TGCGCCAGCAGTCAAGATGCTCCGGGACAGCAAAATTCACCCCTCCACTTT
TRBV4-2	TRBD2	.	TRBJ2-7	CASSQGLVGYEQYF	TGTGCCAGCAGCCAGGGACTAGTGGGTTACGAGCAGTACTTC